This T cell receptor (beta chain) was found in a study of early T cells in non-severe SARS-CoV-2 infection. Across the whole study: Sequencing used unsorted whole-blood bulk RNA, so chains lack pairing.

cDNA molecules, individually, were tagged with unique molecular identifiers. TCRdb processed the 5' RACE reads anew with MiXCR; each CDR3 protein has one entry. The table has roughly 36,000 distinct CDR3 sequences, approximately 5.3% seen once. Study conclusions and caveats: Private and CD4 specificities were missed by VDJdb matching, which favored anti-spike CD8 responses.

V shed 4 bases and J shed 5 bases, with 14 bases lying between them. Germline V gene sequence: CDR1 SGHRS, CDR2 YFSETQ. The CDR3 is made up of 14 amino acids. This clonotype was seen many times. What it binds is not known. Specimen: whole blood. The chain combines TRBV5-1 with TRBJ2-3, with D possibly matching TRBD2 (6 bases). The receptor was isolated from an adult who was a healthcare worker with PCR-confirmed SARS-CoV-2 infection or an uninfected control (not recorded which). The CDR3 here is CASSLRGRIDTQYF. In DNA, the CDR3 is TGCGCCAGCAGCCTCCGGGGGAGGATAGATACGCAGTATTTT.